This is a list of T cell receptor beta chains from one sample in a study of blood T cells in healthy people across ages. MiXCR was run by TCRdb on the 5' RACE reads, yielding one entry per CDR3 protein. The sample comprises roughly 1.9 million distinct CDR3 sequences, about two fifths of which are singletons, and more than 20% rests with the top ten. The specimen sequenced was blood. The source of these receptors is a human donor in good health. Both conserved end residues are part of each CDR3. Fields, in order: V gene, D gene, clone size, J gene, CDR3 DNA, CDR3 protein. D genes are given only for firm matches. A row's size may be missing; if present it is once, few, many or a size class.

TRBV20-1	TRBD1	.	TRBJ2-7	TGCAGTGCTAAGACCCCCTCCGGGACAGGGATCCGCGAGCAGTACTTC	CSAKTPSGTGIREQYF
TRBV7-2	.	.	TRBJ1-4	TGTGCCAGCAGCGACCCGGGGCAGGGCCTTGAAAAACTGTTTTTT	CASSDPGQGLEKLFF
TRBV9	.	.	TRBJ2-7	TGTGCCAGCAGCGTAGGGACTGATGCTTACGAGCAGTACTTC	CASSVGTDAYEQYF
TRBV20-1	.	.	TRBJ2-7	TGCAGTGCCCACGCTGTCCCGAGCTCCTACGAGCAGTACTTC	CSAHAVPSSYEQYF
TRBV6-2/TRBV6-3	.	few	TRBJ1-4	TGTGCCAGCAGTTATCCGCAGGGAGCAACTAATGAAAAACTGTTTTTT	CASSYPQGATNEKLFF
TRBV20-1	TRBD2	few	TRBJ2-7	TGCAGTGCCGCTCGGGACTACTCCTACGAGCAGTACTTC	CSAARDYSYEQYF
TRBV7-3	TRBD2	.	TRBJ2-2	TGTGCCAGCAGCTATAGCGGGGGGGCCGGCACCGGGGAGCTGTTTTTT	CASSYSGGAGTGELFF
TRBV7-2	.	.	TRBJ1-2	TGTGCCGGCAGCCAGGATCCTGCGTGGGATGGCTACACCTTC	CAGSQDPAWDGYTF
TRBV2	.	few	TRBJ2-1	TGTGCCAGCAGTGAAATTAAAGGAGGTGAGCAGTTCTTC	CASSEIKGGEQFF
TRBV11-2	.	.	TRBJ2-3	TGTGCCAGCAGCTTTCCCTCGGGGTGGCGATACACAGATACGCAGTATTTT	CASSFPSGWRYTDTQYF
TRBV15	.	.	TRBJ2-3	TGTGCCACCAGCAGAGAGGCTACCCTGAGCACAGATACGCAGTATTTT	CATSREATLSTDTQYF
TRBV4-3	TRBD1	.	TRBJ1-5	TGCGCCAGCAGCCAAGACAGGGGGCGGGTGCCCCAGCATTTT	CASSQDRGRVPQHF
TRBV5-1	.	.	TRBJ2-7	TGCGCCAGCAGCTTGGCCGTGGGGCCATCCTACGAGCAGTACTTC	CASSLAVGPSYEQYF
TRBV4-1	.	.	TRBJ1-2	TGCGCCAGCAGCCAAGGATCGGGGGGACTGGCCTGCGAGGGCTACACCTTC	CASSQGSGGLACEGYTF
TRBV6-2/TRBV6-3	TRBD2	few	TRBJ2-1	TGTGCCAGCAGTTACTTAGCTAGCGGGGGGGACTACAATGAGCAGTTCTTC	CASSYLASGGDYNEQFF
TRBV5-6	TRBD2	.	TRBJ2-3	TGTGCCAGCAGCTGGAAGGGACTAGGACCTTTCACAGATACGCAGTATTTT	CASSWKGLGPFTDTQYF
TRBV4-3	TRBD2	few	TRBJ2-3	TGCGCCAGCAGCCAAGATACGGCGCGGGGGGAGAGCACAGATACGCAGTATTTT	CASSQDTARGESTDTQYF
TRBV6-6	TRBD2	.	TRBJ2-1	TGTGCCAGCAGTTATAGGACTAGCGGGGGGAACAATGAGCAGTTCTTC	CASSYRTSGGNNEQFF
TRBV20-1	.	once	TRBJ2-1	TGCAGTGCTAGACACATCCTAGGCAATGAGCAGTTCTTC	CSARHILGNEQFF
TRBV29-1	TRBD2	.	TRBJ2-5	TGCAGCGCACGCCGGACTAGCGGGCAAGAGACCCAGTACTTC	CSARRTSGQETQYF
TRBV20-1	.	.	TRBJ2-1	TGCAGTGCTAGGGATTTAGCTAAGCAGTTCTTC	CSARDLAKQFF
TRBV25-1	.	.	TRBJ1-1	TGTGCCAGCAGTGCAACTGAGGACAGTGAAGCTTTCTTT	CASSATEDSEAFF
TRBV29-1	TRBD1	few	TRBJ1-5	TGCAGCGTAGAACAGGGGGCGAACAAGCCCCAGCATTTT	CSVEQGANKPQHF
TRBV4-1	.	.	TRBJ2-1	TGCGCCAGCAGCCATCCAGCGGCGAGCTACGAGCAGTTCTTC	CASSHPAASYEQFF
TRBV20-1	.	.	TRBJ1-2	TGCAGTGCTAGTAACCTAGGGATAGTCTCTGGCTACACCTTC	CSASNLGIVSGYTF
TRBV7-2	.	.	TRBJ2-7	TGTGCCAGCAACCCAAGTGGATACGAGCAGTACTTC	CASNPSGYEQYF
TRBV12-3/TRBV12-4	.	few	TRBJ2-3	TGTGCCAGCAGTTTGAATCGTCCAGATACGCAGTATTTT	CASSLNRPDTQYF
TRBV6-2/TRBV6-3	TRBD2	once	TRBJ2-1	TGTGCCAGCAGTTACTCGGGAGGGTTAGCGCAGTTCTTC	CASSYSGGLAQFF
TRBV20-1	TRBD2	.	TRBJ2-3	TGCAGTGCTAGATTCTACATGGGGAGGGTTACTAGCACAGATACGCAGTATTTT	CSARFYMGRVTSTDTQYF
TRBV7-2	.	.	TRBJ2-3	TGTGCCAGCAGCTTAGGGAGTGAGGCAGATGCGCAGTATTTT	CASSLGSEADAQYF
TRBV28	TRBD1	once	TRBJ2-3	TGTGCCAGCAGCTCCGGGACAGGGGGCTATGATACGCAGTATTTT	CASSSGTGGYDTQYF
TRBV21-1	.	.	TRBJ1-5	TGTGCCAGTAGCAAAGCGACAGGGGATCAAAATAGCAATCAGCCCCAGCATTTT	CASSKATGDQNSNQPQHF
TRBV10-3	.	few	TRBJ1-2	TGTGCCATCAGTGATCCGGACAACTTTGTTCTCTATGGCTACACCTTC	CAISDPDNFVLYGYTF
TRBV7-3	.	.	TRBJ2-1	TGTGCCAGCAGCGGAACGCAGGGGGAGCAGTTCTTC	CASSGTQGEQFF
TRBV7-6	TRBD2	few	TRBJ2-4	TGTGCCAGCAGCCCGTTAATGGGCAAAGGGGCGGGGGAGCAGTACTTC	CASSPLMGKGAGEQYF
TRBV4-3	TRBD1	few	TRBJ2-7	TGCGCCAGCAGCCAAGCTGAGGGACAGGGTTACGAGCAGTACTTC	CASSQAEGQGYEQYF
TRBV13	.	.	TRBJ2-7	TGTGCCAGCCAAGGGGCGAGCTCCTACGAGCAGTACTTC	CASQGASSYEQYF
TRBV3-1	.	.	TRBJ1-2	TGTGCCAGCAGCCAAGTTCCATCCAGAAGGAACTATGGCTACACCTTC	CASSQVPSRRNYGYTF
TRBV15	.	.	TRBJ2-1	TGTGCCACCAGCAGAGCGAATGGGGACAATGAGCAGTTCTTC	CATSRANGDNEQFF
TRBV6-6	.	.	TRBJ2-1	TGTGCCAGCAGTTACAAAGGGGACTCCTACGAGCAGTTCTTC	CASSYKGDSYEQFF
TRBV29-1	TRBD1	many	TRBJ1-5	TGCAGCGTTGGACAGGGCGATCAGCCCCAGCATTTT	CSVGQGDQPQHF
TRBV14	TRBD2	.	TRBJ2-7	TGTGCCAGCAGCCAAATAGCGGGGGGACCATACATTGAGCAGTACTTC	CASSQIAGGPYIEQYF
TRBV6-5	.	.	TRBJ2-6	TGTGCCAGCCAGAGTCCTAGGGCCAACGTCCTGACTTTC	CASQSPRANVLTF
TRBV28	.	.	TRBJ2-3	TGTGCCAGCAGTTTGCCGACTTTAAGCACAGATACGCAGTATTTT	CASSLPTLSTDTQYF
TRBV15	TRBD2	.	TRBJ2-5	TGTGCCACCAAGGGAGCGGGGGGCCTCGGGACCCAGTACTTC	CATKGAGGLGTQYF
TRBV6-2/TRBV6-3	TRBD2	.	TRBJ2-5	TGTGCCAGCAGTCCCTTACTTGGCGGGGGGGCGGAGACCCAGTACTTC	CASSPLLGGGAETQYF
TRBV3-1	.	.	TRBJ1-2	TGTGCCAGCAGCCAAGCCCAACAGGCCTATGGCTACACCTTC	CASSQAQQAYGYTF
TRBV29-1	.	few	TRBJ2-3	TGCAGCGTTGAAGATCCGGGGCCCACAGATACGCAGTATTTT	CSVEDPGPTDTQYF
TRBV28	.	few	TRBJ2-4	TGTGCCACCAGAGCGGTAGCCAAAAACATTCAGTACTTC	CATRAVAKNIQYF
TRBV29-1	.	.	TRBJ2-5	TGCAGCGTCGAAAGGGGCTTCCAAGAGACCCAGTACTTC	CSVERGFQETQYF
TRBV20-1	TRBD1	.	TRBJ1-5	TGCAGTGTACCGACAGGGCATAGCAATCAGCCCCAGCATTTT	CSVPTGHSNQPQHF
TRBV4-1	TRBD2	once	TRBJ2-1	TGCGCCAGCAACCGAACGCCCCGGGGGGTAGAACCTTACAATGAGCAGTTCTTC	CASNRTPRGVEPYNEQFF
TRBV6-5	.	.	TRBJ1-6	TGTGCCAGCACTTTAGACGGGGCTTCCTATAATTCACCCCTCCACTTT	CASTLDGASYNSPLHF